This T cell receptor (beta chain) originates from a study of T cell repertoires in cytomegalovirus infection. On the study more broadly: Epitope selection comprised recently identified HLA-C-restricted CMV epitopes and well-studied HLA-B-restricted CMV epitopes. A matching HLA type, together with CMV infection, was signaled by public TCR beta signatures. Findings and limits, study-wide: The ex vivo response was dominated by HLA-C-restricted CMV-specific TCR beta clonotypes. CMV carriers with the relevant HLA were identified by cumulative public TCR beta family frequency.

TCRdb re-called the reads through MiXCR, storing one row per CDR3 protein. The repertoire holds 750,000 to 900,000 distinct CDR3 sequences, almost 30% seen once, with around 13% in the top ten. Concerning this clonotype: Its specificity is unknown.

The sequencing used cultured CD8+ T cells from PBMCs, collected from culture after CMV antigen stimulation. The TCR comes from a human donor in good health (CMV status not recorded). Some clones in this sample may be carry-over from other donors' samples.

CDR3 loop: CASSYGLPATNEKLFF. CDR3 coding DNA: TGTGCCAGCAGTTATGGTCTCCCTGCAACTAATGAAAAACTGTTTTTT. J is TRBJ1-4 and V is TRBV6-5; the D is unclear. Germline V gene sequence: CDR1 MNHEY, CDR2 SVGAGI. V was shortened by 3 bases and J by 0 bases, with 11 bases between the two germline ends. The CDR3 contains 16 residues.